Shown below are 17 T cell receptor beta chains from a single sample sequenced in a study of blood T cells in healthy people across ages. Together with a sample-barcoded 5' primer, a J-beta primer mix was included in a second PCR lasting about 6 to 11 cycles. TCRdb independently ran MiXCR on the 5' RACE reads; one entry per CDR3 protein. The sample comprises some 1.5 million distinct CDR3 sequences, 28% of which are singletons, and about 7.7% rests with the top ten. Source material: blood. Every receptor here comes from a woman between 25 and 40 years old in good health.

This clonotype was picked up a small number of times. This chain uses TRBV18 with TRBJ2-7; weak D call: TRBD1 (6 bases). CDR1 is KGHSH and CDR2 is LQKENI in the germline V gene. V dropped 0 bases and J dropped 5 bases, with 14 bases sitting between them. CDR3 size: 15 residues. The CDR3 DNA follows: TGTGCCAGCTCACCACCGACTTCCAGGGGCAACGAGCAGTACTTC. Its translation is CASSPPTSRGNEQYF.

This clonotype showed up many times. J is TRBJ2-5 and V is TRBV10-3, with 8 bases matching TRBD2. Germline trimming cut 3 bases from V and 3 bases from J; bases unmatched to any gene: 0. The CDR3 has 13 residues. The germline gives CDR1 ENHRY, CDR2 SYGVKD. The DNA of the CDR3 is TGTGCCATCAGTGAACTAGCGGAAGAGACCCAGTACTTC. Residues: CAISELAEETQYF.

The CDR3, as DNA: TGTGCCAGCAGCGAACTAGCGGGAGGACATGAGCAGTTCTTC. It translates to CASSELAGGHEQFF. The gene calls are TRBV2 and TRBJ2-1; 12 bases are shared with TRBD2. The ends lost 6 bases at V and 8 bases at J; junction bases unmatched: 5. The CDR3 contains 14 residues. From germline, CDR1 is SNHLY and CDR2 FYNNEI.

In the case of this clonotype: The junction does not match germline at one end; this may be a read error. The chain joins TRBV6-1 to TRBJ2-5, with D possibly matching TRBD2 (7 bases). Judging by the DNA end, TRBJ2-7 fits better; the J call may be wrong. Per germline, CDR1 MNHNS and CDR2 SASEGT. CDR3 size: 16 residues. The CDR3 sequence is CVSSGQGGGQGHEQYF. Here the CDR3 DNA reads TGTGTCAGCAGTGGTCAAGGCGGGGGACAAGGCCACGAGCAGTACTTC.

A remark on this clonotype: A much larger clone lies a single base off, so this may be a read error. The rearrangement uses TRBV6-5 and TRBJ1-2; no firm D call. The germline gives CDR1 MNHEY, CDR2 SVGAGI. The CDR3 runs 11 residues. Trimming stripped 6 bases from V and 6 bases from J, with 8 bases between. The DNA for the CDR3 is TGTGCCAGCAGGTCCACAGATGGCTACACCTTC. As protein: CASRSTDGYTF.

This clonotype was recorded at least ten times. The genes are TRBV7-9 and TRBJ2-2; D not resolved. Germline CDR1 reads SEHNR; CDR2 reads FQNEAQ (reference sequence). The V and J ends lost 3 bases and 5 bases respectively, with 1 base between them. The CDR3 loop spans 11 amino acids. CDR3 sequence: CASSFTGELFF. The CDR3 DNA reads TGTGCCAGCAGCTTTACCGGGGAGCTGTTTTTT.

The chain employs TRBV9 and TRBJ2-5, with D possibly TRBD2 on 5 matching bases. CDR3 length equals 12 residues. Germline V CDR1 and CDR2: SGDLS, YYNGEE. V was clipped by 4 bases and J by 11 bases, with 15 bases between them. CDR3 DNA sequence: TGTGCCAGCAGCCAGAGGGCGGGTGAGCAGTACTTC. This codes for CASSQRAGEQYF.

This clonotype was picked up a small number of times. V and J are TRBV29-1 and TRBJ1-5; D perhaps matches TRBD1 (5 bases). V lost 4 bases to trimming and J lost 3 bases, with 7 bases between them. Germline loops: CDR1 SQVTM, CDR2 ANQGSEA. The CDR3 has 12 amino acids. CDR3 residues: CSVGQHNQPQHF. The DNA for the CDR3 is TGCAGCGTTGGACAGCACAATCAGCCCCAGCATTTT.

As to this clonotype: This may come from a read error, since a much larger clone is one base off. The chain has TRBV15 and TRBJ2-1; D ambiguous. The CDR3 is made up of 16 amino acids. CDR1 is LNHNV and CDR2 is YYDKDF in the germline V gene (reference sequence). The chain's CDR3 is CVTSRVGSASYNEQFF. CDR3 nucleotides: TGTGTCACCAGCAGAGTAGGCAGCGCCTCCTACAATGAGCAGTTCTTC.

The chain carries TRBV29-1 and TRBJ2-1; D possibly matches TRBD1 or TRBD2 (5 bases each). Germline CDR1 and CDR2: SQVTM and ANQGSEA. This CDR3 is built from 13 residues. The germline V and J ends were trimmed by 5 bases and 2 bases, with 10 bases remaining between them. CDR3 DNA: TGCAGCGTTCCCGGGGACCCCTACAATGAGCAGTTCTTC. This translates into CSVPGDPYNEQFF.

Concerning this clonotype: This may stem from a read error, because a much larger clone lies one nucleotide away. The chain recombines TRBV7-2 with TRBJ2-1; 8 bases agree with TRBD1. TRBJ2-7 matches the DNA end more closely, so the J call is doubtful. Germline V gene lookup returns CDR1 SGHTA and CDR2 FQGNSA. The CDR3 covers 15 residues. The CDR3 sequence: CASSPDRGSYNEQYF. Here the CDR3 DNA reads TGTGCCAGCAGTCCCGACAGGGGCTCCTACAATGAGCAGTACTTC.

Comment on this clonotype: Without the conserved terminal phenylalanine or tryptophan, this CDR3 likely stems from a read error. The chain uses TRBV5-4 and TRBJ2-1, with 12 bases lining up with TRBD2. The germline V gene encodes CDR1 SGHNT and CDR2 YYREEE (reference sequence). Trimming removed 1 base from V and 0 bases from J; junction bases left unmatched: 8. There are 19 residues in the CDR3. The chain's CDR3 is CASSLKSLAGGNSYNEQFV. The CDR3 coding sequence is TGTGCCAGCAGCTTGAAATCACTAGCGGGGGGAAACTCCTACAATGAGCAGTTCGTC.

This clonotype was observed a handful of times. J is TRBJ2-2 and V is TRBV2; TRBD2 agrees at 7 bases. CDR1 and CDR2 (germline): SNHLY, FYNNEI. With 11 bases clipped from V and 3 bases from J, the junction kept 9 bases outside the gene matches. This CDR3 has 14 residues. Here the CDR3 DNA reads TGTGCCGGGGCTAGCGGTACATACACCGGGGAGCTGTTTTTT. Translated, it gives CAGASGTYTGELFF.

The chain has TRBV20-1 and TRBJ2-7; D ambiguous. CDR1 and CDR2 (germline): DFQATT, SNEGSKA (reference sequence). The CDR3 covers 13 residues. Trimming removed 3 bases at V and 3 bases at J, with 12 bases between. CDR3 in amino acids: CSASSQELYEQYF. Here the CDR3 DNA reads TGCAGTGCTAGTAGTCAAGAACTCTACGAGCAGTACTTC.

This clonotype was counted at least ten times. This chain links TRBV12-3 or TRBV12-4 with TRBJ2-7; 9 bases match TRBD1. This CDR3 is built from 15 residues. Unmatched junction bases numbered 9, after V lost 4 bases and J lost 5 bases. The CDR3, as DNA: TGTGCCAGCAGTTCCTCCGGGACAGGGATCGACGAGCAGTACTTC. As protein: CASSSSGTGIDEQYF.

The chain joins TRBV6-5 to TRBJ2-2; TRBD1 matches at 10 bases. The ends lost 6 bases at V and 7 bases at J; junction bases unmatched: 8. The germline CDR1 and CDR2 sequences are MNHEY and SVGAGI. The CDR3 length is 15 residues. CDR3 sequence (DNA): TGTGCCAGCAGCCACGACAGGGGGCTGTTCGGGGAGCTGTTTTTT. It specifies CASSHDRGLFGELFF.

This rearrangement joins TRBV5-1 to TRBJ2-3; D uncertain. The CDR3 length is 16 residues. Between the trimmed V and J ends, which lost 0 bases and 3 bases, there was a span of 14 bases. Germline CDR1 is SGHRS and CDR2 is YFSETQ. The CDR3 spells CASSLEYAGWTDTQYF. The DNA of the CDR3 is TGCGCCAGCAGCTTGGAGTACGCAGGATGGACAGATACGCAGTATTTT.